This TCR beta chain was identified during a study of shared clonotypes between healthy human individuals. Points on this clone: Its cognate antigen is unknown.

Every donor was a Caucasian adult from Nashville, Tennessee. The trim removed 6 bases at V and 5 bases at J, leaving 4 bases unmatched. The CDR3 length is 14 residues. Germline assignment: CDR1 KGHSH and CDR2 LQKENI. Across several immunoSEQ plates, the genomic DNA of each subset was split evenly. Produced via immunoSEQ multiplex PCR; TCRdb's table is partial and in-frame only. The sample consists of about 490,000 clones, over 65% of them appearing once. Study results and limitations: Sampling used blood alone; tissue repertoires probably differ.

This TCR came from a woman in her forties in good health. Some clones in this sample may be carry-over from other donors' samples. The chain recombines TRBV18 with TRBJ2-3, with 11 positions matching TRBD1. The sequenced sample consisted of PBMCs. In DNA, the CDR3 is TGTGCCAGCTCCGGACAGGGGGCCCAAGATACGCAGTATTTT. Residues: CASSGQGAQDTQYF.